This T cell receptor (beta chain) was recovered during a study of T cell repertoires in cytomegalovirus infection. Study-level information: Well-studied HLA-B-restricted CMV epitopes were used in the study alongside recently identified HLA-C-restricted ones. From public TCR beta signatures came an indication of both CMV infection and matching HLA type. Findings of the study overall: The response measured ex vivo was dominated by TCR beta clonotypes (HLA-C-restricted and CMV-specific).

Trimming pared 7 bases from V and 3 bases from J, leaving 15 bases between. The germline V gene has CDR1 LNHDA and CDR2 SQIVND (reference sequence). The CDR3 loop spans 14 amino acids. This clonotype appeared a few times. The antigen is unknown. TCRdb re-derived calls from the reads in MiXCR, one entry per CDR3 protein. This table has some 940,000 distinct CDR3 sequences, about a third appearing once. This clonotype was obtained from a human donor in good health (CMV status not recorded). Some clones in this sample may be carry-over from other donors' samples. This chain links TRBV19 with TRBJ1-1; D is possibly TRBD1 (6 bases). Here the sequenced sample was cultured CD8+ T cells from PBMCs, taken from culture after CMV antigen stimulation. The chain's CDR3 is CASTPSGAYTEAFF. The CDR3, as DNA: TGTGCCAGTACCCCATCAGGGGCGTACACTGAAGCTTTCTTT.